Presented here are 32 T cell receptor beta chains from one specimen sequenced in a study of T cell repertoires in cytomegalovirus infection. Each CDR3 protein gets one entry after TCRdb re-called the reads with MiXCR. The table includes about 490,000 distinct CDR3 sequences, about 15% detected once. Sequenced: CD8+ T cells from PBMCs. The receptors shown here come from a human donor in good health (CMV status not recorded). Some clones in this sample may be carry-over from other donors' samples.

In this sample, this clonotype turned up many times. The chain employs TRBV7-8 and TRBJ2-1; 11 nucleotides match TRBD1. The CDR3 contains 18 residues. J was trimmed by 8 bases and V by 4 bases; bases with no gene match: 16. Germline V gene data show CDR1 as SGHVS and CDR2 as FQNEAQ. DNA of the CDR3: TGTGCCAGCAGCTCGCCCCTCAGGACAGGGGGCTACGGTGATGAGCAGTTCTTC. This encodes CASSSPLRTGGYGDEQFF. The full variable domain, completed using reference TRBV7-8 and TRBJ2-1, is GAGVSQSPRYKVAKRGQDVALRCDPISGHVSLFWYQQALGQGPEFLTYFQNEAQLDKSGLPSDRFFAERPEGSVSTLKIQRTQQEDSAVYLCASSSPLRTGGYGDEQFFGPGTRLTVL.

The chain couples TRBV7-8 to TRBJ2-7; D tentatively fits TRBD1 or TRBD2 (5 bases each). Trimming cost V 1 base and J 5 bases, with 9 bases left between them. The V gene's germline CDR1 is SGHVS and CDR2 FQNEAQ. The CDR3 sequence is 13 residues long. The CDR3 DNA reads TGTGCCAGCAGCTTAGAGGGGAGACACGAGCAGTACTTC. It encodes CASSLEGRHEQYF.

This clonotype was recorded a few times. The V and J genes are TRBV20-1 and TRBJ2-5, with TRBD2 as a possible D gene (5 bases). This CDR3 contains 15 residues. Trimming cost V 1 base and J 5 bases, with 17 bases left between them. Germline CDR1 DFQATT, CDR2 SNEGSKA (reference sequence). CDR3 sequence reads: CSARVRASSLETQYF. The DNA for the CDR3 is TGCAGTGCTAGAGTGCGGGCTAGCTCCCTGGAGACCCAGTACTTC.

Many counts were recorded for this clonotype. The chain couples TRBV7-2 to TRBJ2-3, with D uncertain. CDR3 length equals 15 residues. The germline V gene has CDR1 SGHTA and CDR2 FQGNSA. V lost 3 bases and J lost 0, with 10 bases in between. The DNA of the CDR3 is TGTGCCAGCAGCTTGATTGACGGTAGCACAGATACGCAGTATTTT. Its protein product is CASSLIDGSTDTQYF.

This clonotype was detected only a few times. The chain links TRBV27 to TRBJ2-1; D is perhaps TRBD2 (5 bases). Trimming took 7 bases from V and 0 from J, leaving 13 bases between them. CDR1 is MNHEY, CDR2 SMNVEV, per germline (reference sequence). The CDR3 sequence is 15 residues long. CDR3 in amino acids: CASKIGKPSYNEQFF. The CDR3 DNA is TGTGCCAGCAAAATCGGGAAACCCTCCTACAATGAGCAGTTCTTC.

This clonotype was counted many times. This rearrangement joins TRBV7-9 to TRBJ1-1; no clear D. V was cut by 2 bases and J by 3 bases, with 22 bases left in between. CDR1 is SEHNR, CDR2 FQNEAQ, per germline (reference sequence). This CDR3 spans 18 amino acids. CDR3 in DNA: TGTGCCAGCAGCTTATCTTCGTGGACCGGCCCGGGAGACACTGAAGCTTTCTTT. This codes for CASSLSSWTGPGDTEAFF.

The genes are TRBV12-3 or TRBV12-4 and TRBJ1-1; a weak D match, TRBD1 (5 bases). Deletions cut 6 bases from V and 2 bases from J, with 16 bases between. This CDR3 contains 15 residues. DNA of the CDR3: TGTGCCAGCAGGACCCATGGGGGTGTCAACACTGAAGCTTTCTTT. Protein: CASRTHGGVNTEAFF.

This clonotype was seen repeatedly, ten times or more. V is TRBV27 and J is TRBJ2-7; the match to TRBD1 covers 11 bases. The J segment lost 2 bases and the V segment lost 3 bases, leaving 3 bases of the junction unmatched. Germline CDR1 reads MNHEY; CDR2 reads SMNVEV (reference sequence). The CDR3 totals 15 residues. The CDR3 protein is CASSFGGQGAYEQYF. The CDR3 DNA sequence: TGTGCCAGCAGTTTCGGGGGACAGGGGGCCTACGAGCAGTACTTC.

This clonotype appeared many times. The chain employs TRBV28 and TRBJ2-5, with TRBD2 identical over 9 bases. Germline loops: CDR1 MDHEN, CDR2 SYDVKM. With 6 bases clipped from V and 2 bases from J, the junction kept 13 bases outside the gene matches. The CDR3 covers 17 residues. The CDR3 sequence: CASRPLEVAGAQETQYF. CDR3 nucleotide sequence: TGTGCCAGCAGACCTCTCGAGGTAGCGGGAGCTCAAGAGACCCAGTACTTC.

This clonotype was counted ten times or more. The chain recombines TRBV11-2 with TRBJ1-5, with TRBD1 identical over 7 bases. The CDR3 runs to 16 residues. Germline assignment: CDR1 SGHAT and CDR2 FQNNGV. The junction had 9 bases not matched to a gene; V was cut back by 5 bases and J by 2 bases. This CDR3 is CASSPWDRLGNQPQHF. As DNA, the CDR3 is TGTGCCAGCAGCCCATGGGACAGATTGGGCAATCAGCCCCAGCATTTT.

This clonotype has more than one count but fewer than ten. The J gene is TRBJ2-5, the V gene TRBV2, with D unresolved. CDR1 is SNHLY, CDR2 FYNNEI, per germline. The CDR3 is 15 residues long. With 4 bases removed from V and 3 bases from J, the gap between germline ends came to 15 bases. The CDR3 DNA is TGTGCCAGCAGTGCTTGGGTAAACTGGGAAGAGACCCAGTACTTC. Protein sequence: CASSAWVNWEETQYF.

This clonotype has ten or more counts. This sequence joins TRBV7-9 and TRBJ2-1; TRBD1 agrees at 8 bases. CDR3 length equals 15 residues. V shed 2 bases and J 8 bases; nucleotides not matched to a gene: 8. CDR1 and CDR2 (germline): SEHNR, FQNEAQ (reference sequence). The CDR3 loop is CASSLRPTGEDEQFF. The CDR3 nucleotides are TGTGCCAGCAGCTTAAGGCCGACAGGGGAAGATGAGCAGTTCTTC.

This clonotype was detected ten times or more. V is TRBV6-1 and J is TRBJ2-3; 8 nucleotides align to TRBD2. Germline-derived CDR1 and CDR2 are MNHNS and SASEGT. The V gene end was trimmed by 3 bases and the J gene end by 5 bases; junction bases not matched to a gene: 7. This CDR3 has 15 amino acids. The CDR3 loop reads CASSDPGGPGDTQYF. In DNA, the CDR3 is TGTGCCAGCAGTGACCCGGGAGGGCCCGGAGATACGCAGTATTTT.

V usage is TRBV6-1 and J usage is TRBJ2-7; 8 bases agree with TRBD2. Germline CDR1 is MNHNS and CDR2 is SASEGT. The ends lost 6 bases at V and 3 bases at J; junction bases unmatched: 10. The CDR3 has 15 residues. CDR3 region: CASRKLAASCYEQYF. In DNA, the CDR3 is TGTGCCAGCAGGAAACTAGCGGCGAGCTGCTACGAGCAGTACTTC.

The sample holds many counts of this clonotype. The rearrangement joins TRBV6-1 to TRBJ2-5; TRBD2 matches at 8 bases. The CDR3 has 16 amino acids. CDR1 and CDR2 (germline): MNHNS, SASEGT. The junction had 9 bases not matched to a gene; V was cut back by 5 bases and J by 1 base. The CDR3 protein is CASSPLAGGSQETQYF. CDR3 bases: TGTGCCAGCAGTCCTTTGGCGGGGGGAAGCCAAGAGACCCAGTACTTC.

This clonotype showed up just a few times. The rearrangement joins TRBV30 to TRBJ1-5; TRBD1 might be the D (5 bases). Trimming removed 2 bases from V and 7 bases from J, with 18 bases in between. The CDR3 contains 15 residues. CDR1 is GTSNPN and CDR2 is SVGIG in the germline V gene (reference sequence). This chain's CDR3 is CAWSLAGRGGQPQHF. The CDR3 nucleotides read TGTGCCTGGAGTTTAGCGGGAAGGGGAGGACAGCCCCAGCATTTT. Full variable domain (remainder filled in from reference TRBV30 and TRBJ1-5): SQTIHQWPATLVQPVGSPLSLECTVEGTSNPNLYWYRQAAGRGLQLLFYSVGIGQISSEVPQNLSASRPQDRQFILSSKKLLLSDSGFYLCAWSLAGRGGQPQHFGDGTRLSIL.

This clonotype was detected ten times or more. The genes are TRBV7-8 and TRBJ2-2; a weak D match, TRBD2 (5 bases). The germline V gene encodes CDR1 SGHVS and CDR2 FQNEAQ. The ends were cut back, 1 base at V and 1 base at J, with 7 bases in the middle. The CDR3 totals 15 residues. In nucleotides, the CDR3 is TGTGCCAGCAGCTTAGGTGCGGGGAACACCGGGGAGCTGTTTTTT. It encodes CASSLGAGNTGELFF.

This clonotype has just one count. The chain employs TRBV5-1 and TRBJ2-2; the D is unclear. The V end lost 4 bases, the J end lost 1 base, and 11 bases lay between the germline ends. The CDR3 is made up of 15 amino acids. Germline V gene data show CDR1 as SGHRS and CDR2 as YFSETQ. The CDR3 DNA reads TGCGCCAGCAGCAGAAAGTGGGGGAACACCGGGGAGCTGTTTTTT. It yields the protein CASSRKWGNTGELFF.

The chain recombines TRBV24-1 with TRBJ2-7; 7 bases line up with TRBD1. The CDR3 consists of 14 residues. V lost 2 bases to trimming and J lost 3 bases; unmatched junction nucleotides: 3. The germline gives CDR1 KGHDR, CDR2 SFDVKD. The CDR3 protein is CATSDSGTVYEQYF. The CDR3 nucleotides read TGTGCCACCAGTGATTCAGGGACAGTCTACGAGCAGTACTTC.

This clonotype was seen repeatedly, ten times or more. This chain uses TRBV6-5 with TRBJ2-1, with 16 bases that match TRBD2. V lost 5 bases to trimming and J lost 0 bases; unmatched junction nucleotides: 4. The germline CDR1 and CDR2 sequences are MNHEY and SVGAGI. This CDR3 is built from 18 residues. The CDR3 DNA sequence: TGTGCCAGCAGTCCCGGGACTAGCGGGAGGGCCTCCTACAATGAGCAGTTCTTC. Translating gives CASSPGTSGRASYNEQFF.

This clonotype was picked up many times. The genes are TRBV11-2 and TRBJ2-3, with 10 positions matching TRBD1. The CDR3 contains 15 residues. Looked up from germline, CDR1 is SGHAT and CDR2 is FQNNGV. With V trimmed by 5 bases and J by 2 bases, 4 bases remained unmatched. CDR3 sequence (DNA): TGTGCCAGCAGCCCCGGGACAGGGGTCACAGATACGCAGTATTTT. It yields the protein CASSPGTGVTDTQYF.

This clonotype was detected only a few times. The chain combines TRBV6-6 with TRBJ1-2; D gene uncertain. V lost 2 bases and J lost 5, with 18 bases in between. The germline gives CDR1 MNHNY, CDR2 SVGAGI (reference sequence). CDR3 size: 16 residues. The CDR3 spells CASSYLMNPVSYGYTF. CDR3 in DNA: TGTGCCAGCAGTTACCTTATGAACCCCGTTTCTTATGGCTACACCTTC.

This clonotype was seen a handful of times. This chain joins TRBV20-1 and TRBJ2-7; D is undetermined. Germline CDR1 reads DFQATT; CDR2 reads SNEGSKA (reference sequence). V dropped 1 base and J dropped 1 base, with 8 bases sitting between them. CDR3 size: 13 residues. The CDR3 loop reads CSARVKSSYEQYF. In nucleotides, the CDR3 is TGCAGTGCTAGAGTGAAGAGTTCCTACGAGCAGTACTTC.

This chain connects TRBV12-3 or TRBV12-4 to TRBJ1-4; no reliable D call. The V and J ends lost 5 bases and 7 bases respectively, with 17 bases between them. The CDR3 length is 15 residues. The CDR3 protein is CASSRTTEDFEKLFF. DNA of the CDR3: TGTGCCAGCAGTCGGACGACGGAAGATTTTGAAAAACTGTTTTTT.

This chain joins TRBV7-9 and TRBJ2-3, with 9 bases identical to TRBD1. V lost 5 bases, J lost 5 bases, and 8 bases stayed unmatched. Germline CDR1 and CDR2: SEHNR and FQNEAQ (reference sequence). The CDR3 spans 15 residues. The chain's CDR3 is CASSPRDRAEDTQYF. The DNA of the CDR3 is TGTGCCAGCAGCCCTAGGGACAGGGCTGAAGATACGCAGTATTTT.

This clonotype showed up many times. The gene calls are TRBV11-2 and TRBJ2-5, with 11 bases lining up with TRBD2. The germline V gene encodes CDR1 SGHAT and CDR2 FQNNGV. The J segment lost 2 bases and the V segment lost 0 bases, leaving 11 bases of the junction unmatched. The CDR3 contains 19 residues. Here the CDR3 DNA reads TGTGCCAGCAGCTTAGAGGCGGCTAGCGGGGGGCCCCTACAAGAGACCCAGTACTTC. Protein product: CASSLEAASGGPLQETQYF.

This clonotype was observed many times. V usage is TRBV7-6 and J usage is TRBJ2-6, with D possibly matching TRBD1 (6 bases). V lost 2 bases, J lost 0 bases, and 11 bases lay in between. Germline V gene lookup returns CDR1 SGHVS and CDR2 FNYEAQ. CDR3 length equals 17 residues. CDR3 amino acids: CASSLKSGVSGANVLTF. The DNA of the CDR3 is TGTGCCAGCAGCTTAAAATCAGGGGTCTCTGGGGCCAACGTCCTGACTTTC.

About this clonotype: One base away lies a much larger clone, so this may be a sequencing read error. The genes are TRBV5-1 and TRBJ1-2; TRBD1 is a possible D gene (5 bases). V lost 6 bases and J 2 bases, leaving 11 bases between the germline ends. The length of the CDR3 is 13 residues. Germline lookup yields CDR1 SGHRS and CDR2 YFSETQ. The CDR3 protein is CASTQGGNYGYTF. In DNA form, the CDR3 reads TGCGCCAGCACGCAGGGAGGGAACTATGGCTACACCTTC.

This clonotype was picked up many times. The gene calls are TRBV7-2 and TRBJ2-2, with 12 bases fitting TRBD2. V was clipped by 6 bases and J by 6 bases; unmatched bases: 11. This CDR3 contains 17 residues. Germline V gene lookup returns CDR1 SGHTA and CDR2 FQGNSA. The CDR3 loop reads CASRPTSGRIKAGELFF. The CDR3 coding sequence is TGTGCCAGCAGACCGACTAGCGGGAGAATCAAGGCCGGGGAGCTGTTTTTT.

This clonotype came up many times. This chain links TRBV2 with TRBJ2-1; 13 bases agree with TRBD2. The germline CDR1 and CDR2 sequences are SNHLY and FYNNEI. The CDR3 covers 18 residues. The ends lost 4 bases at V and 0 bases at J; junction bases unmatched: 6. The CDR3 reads CASSGLAGGHVSYNEQFF. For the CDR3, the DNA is TGTGCCAGCAGTGGACTAGCGGGGGGCCATGTCTCCTACAATGAGCAGTTCTTC.

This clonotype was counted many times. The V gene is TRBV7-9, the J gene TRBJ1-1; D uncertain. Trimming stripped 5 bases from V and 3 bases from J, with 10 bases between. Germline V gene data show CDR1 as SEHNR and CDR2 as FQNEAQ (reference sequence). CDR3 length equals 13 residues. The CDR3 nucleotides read TGTGCCAGCAGCGCCCCAAGCTACACTGAAGCTTTCTTT. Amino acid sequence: CASSAPSYTEAFF. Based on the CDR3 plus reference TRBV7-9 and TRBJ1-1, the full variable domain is DTGVSQNPRHKITKRGQNVTFRCDPISEHNRLYWYRQTLGQGPEFLTYFQNEAQLEKSRLLSDRFSAERPKGSFSTLEIQRTEQGDSAMYLCASSAPSYTEAFFGQGTRLTVV.

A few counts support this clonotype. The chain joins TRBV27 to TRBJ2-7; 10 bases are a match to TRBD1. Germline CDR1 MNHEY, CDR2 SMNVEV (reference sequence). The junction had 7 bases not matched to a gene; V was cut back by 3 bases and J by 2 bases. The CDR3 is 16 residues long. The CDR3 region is CASSLGPGQGTYEQYF. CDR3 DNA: TGTGCCAGCAGTTTGGGTCCGGGACAGGGGACCTACGAGCAGTACTTC.